This T cell receptor beta chain was recorded in a study of CD8 T cells in ankylosing spondylitis. Overall study findings and caveats: Typical of ankylosing spondylitis blood, it appeared, was a TCR beta motif of roughly eight highly homologous variants. Reportedly, significant enrichment of disease-linked clones occurred in matched ankylosing spondylitis synovial fluid.

TCRdb processed the 5' RACE reads anew with MiXCR; each CDR3 protein has one entry. The sample records about 320,000 distinct CDR3 sequences, 9.5% to 13% being singletons. About this clonotype itself: Its antigen is not known.

The length of the CDR3 is 15 residues. J lost 5 bases, V lost 4 bases, and 10 bases had no gene match. Per germline, CDR1 SGHVS and CDR2 FNYEAQ. The sample taken for sequencing was blood, either unsorted or a sorted T cell fraction (not recorded which). The chain combines TRBV7-6 with TRBJ1-1; 7 bases map to TRBD1. The receptor's source is a female donor with ankylosing spondylitis or in good health (not recorded which). In DNA, the CDR3 is TGTGCCAGCAGCTCGTATGACAGGGCTGGGACTGAAGCTTTCTTT. Its translation is CASSSYDRAGTEAFF.